This T cell receptor (beta chain) was captured by sequencing in a study of beta chain features in type 1 diabetes. Overall study findings and caveats: Among all four CD4+ subsets, Type 1 diabetes patients had TCRB CDR3s that were moderately but significantly shorter.

Every bit of the isolated RNA underwent reverse transcription, so sequencing read expressed TCRB transcripts. Produced via immunoSEQ multiplex PCR; TCRdb's table is partial and in-frame only. The sample lists some 150,000 clones, roughly 9% occurring once. This clone was seen more than once but under ten times. Its specificity is unknown. CDR3 length equals 14 residues. The V gene lost 4 bases and the J gene lost 5 bases, with 11 bases spanning the gap. Germline CDR1 is MDHEN and CDR2 is SYDVKM. The chain carries TRBV28 and TRBJ1-4; a weak D match, TRBD1 (5 bases). The clonotype was recovered from a woman in her 30s with type 1 diabetes. Sequenced: central memory CD4+ T cells from blood. In DNA, the CDR3 is TGTGCCAGCAGTTGGGGCAGCCTCAATGAAAAACTGTTTTTT. Translated, it gives CASSWGSLNEKLFF. The full variable domain, in which reference TRBV28 and TRBJ1-4 provide the parts outside the CDR3, is DVKVTQSSRYLVKRTGEKVFLECVQDMDHENMFWYRQDPGLGLRLIYFSYDVKMKEKGDIPEGYSVSREKKERFSLILESASTNQTSMYLCASSWGSLNEKLFFGSGTQLSVL.